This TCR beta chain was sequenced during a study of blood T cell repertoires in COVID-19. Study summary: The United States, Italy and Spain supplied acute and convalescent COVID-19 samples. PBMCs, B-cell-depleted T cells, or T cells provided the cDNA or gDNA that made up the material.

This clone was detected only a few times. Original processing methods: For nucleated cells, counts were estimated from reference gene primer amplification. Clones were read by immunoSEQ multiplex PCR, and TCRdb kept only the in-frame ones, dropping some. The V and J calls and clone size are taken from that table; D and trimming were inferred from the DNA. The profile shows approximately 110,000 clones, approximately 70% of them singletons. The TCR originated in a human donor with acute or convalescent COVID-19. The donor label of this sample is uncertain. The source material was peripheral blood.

The CDR3 spells CASVPERSVTEAFF. CDR3 sequence (DNA): TGTGCCAGTGTTCCAGAACGGAGCGTTACTGAAGCTTTCTTT. This chain joins TRBV19 and TRBJ1-1; D is unresolved. This CDR3 spans 14 amino acids. Between the trimmed V and J ends, which lost 8 bases and 5 bases, there was a span of 18 bases. Germline CDR1 is LNHDA and CDR2 is SQIVND (reference sequence).